The next 20 T cell receptor beta chains were all read from a single sample in a study of blood T cell repertoires in COVID-19. Repertoires were generated with immunoSEQ multiplex PCR, while TCRdb's copy carries only in-frame clones and drops some. The sample yields about 250,000 clones, approximately 85% seen once. The specimen sequenced was peripheral blood. These receptors came from a human donor with COVID-19, enrolled during active disease. The donor label of this sample is uncertain.

V gene TRBV11-2 combines with J gene TRBJ1-3; no firm D call. Germline assignment: CDR1 SGHAT and CDR2 FQNNGV. Trimming left V 2 bases short and J 0 bases short, with 5 bases between. The CDR3 extends over 14 amino acids. In DNA, the CDR3 is TGTGCCAGCAGCTTACCCAGCTCTGGAAACACCATATATTTT. Translating it yields CASSLPSSGNTIYF.

The chain joins TRBV6-2 or TRBV6-3 to TRBJ2-1; 12 bases fit TRBD2. The V gene's germline CDR1 is MNHEY and CDR2 SVGEGT. The CDR3 has 16 amino acids. V was pared by 6 bases and J by 7 bases, with 10 bases of the junction left unmatched. CDR3 nucleotides: TGTGCCAGCAGCCTCCCCCCGACTAGCGGGAGTAATGAGCAGTTCTTC. Translation gives CASSLPPTSGSNEQFF.

The chain is built from TRBV19 and TRBJ2-7; 12 bases are shared with TRBD1. Looked up from germline, CDR1 is LNHDA and CDR2 is SQIVND (reference sequence). This CDR3 has 14 residues. Trimming cost V 5 bases and J 6 bases; bases outside gene matches: 5. The CDR3 region is CASSARDRGREQYF. The CDR3 DNA reads TGTGCCAGTAGTGCCCGGGACAGGGGGCGCGAGCAGTACTTC.

The chain has TRBV24-1 and TRBJ2-7; 14 bases fit TRBD2. With 4 bases clipped from V and 2 bases from J, the junction kept 3 bases outside the gene matches. This CDR3 has 16 amino acids. Per the germline V gene, CDR1 is KGHDR and CDR2 is SFDVKD. The CDR3 is CATSDPGLAGAYEQYF. The CDR3 DNA reads TGTGCCACCAGTGACCCGGGACTAGCGGGGGCCTACGAGCAGTACTTC.

This clone occurred once. The chain uses TRBV6-5 and TRBJ1-1; 7 bases fit TRBD1. Germline V gene data show CDR1 as MNHEY and CDR2 as SVGAGI. This CDR3 is built from 14 residues. With 7 bases clipped from V and 3 bases from J, the junction kept 8 bases outside the gene matches. The CDR3 bases are TGTGCCAGCATTAACACAGGGGTGGACACTGAAGCTTTCTTT. It encodes CASINTGVDTEAFF.

J is TRBJ2-5 and V is TRBV19, with TRBD1 as a possible D gene (5 bases). The CDR3 is made up of 15 amino acids. With 5 bases removed from V and 3 bases from J, the gap between germline ends came to 16 bases. Germline lookup yields CDR1 LNHDA and CDR2 SQIVND (reference sequence). The DNA for the CDR3 is TGTGCCAGTAGTGTCGGTTGGGGCCGTGAAGAGACCCAGTACTTC. It specifies CASSVGWGREETQYF.

The chain recombines TRBV6-5 with TRBJ1-1; 10 bases agree with TRBD1. This CDR3 region has 15 residues. Germline V lookup: CDR1 MNHEY, CDR2 SVGAGI. The V gene end was trimmed by 7 bases and the J gene end by 4 bases; junction bases not matched to a gene: 9. CDR3 protein: CASTLGTGVTTEAFF. Written as DNA, the CDR3 is TGTGCCAGCACCCTCGGGACAGGGGTGACCACTGAAGCTTTCTTT.

This chain links TRBV28 with TRBJ1-5; D unclear. V dropped 5 bases and J dropped 4 bases, with 12 bases sitting between them. Germline-derived CDR1 and CDR2 are MDHEN and SYDVKM. The CDR3 is made up of 14 amino acids. The CDR3 spells CASSPIRRNQPQHF. For the CDR3, the DNA is TGTGCCAGCAGTCCCATCAGAAGAAATCAGCCCCAGCATTTT.

This chain connects TRBV28 to TRBJ2-7; D perhaps matches TRBD1 (6 bases). CDR1 is MDHEN, CDR2 SYDVKM, per germline. The CDR3 is 14 residues long. V gave up 6 bases and J gave up 3 bases, with 15 bases separating them. The CDR3 loop is CASRAVTGVYEQYF. In DNA, the CDR3 is TGTGCCAGCAGGGCCGTGACAGGCGTCTACGAGCAGTACTTC.

The chain combines TRBV10-3 with TRBJ1-1; D is unclear. Trimming pared 8 bases from V and 3 bases from J, leaving 10 bases between. CDR3 length equals 12 residues. Germline V CDR1 and CDR2: ENHRY, SYGVKD. In DNA form, the CDR3 reads TGTGCCATCCAAGACGGGGACACTGAAGCTTTCTTT. It yields the protein CAIQDGDTEAFF.

The table lists this clone with a count of one. V gene TRBV27 combines with J gene TRBJ2-1; a possible D gene is TRBD2 (5 bases). This CDR3 has 16 amino acids. CDR1 and CDR2 from the germline V gene are MNHEY and SMNVEV (reference sequence). The V gene lost 2 bases and the J gene lost 1 base, with 12 bases spanning the gap. As DNA, the CDR3 is TGTGCCAGCAGTTTAGAGGGCAGGCTTTCCTACAATGAGCAGTTCTTC. This sequence encodes CASSLEGRLSYNEQFF.

This clone was seen once. This chain connects TRBV29-1 to TRBJ2-7; D might be TRBD2 (6 bases). CDR1 is SQVTM and CDR2 is ANQGSEA in the germline V gene. V dropped 4 bases and J dropped 0 bases, with 13 bases sitting between them. The CDR3 length is 14 residues. The CDR3 sequence: CSVGERALSYEQYF. CDR3 coding DNA: TGCAGCGTTGGGGAGCGGGCCCTCTCCTACGAGCAGTACTTC.

The V gene is TRBV28, the J gene TRBJ2-7, with TRBD1 as a possible D gene (5 bases). This CDR3 comprises 13 residues. Germline V gene data show CDR1 as MDHEN and CDR2 as SYDVKM. The V end was cut by 5 bases, the J end by 5 bases, with 13 bases between. The CDR3, as DNA: TGTGCCAGCAGTATCGACAGTCTCAACGAGCAGTACTTC. Translation: CASSIDSLNEQYF.

The chain combines TRBV28 with TRBJ2-7; weak D call: TRBD1 (6 bases). Germline V gene data show CDR1 as MDHEN and CDR2 as SYDVKM. The CDR3 consists of 13 residues. V was trimmed by 6 bases and J by 6 bases, leaving 15 bases between them. CDR3 region: CASRPGQRREQYF. In DNA form, the CDR3 reads TGTGCCAGCAGGCCCGGACAGCGTCGCGAGCAGTACTTC. The full variable domain, in which reference TRBV28 and TRBJ2-7 provide the parts outside the CDR3, is DVKVTQSSRYLVKRTGEKVFLECVQDMDHENMFWYRQDPGLGLRLIYFSYDVKMKEKGDIPEGYSVSREKKERFSLILESASTNQTSMYLCASRPGQRREQYFGPGTRLTVT.

This clone was seen just once. The chain employs TRBV5-8 and TRBJ1-6; TRBD1 is a possible D gene (5 bases). Germline CDR1 and CDR2: SGHTS and YDEGEE. The CDR3 runs 14 residues. V lost 2 bases and J 6 bases, leaving 9 bases between the germline ends. CDR3 bases: TGTGCCAGCAGCTTCGGTAGGGGTAATTCACCCCTCCACTTT. Translation: CASSFGRGNSPLHF.

The chain combines TRBV4-3 with TRBJ1-4; weak D call: TRBD1 (5 bases). Trimming shortened V by 4 bases and J by 7 bases, and 16 bases separated the two germline ends. CDR3 length: 15 residues. The V gene's germline CDR1 is LGHNA and CDR2 YSLEER. DNA for the CDR3: TGCGCCAGCAGCCCCCGCGGGGAGAGGGGTGAAAAACTGTTTTTT. Translated, it gives CASSPRGERGEKLFF.

This clone has only one observation. V is TRBV7-8 and J is TRBJ2-1; possible D gene TRBD2, 5 bases. CDR3 length: 17 amino acids. The V gene's germline CDR1 is SGHVS and CDR2 FQNEAQ. V was pared by 2 bases and J by 3 bases, with 17 bases between. The CDR3 bases are TGTGCCAGCAGCTTAAGGTCCGGCGGGTTGGACTACAATGAGCAGTTCTTC. This codes for CASSLRSGGLDYNEQFF.

The V gene is TRBV5-4, the J gene TRBJ1-6; perhaps TRBD1 as D (5 bases). Germline lookup yields CDR1 SGHNT and CDR2 YYREEE (reference sequence). This CDR3 comprises 15 residues. With 2 bases removed from V and 5 bases from J, the gap between germline ends came to 11 bases. The CDR3 nucleotides read TGTGCCAGCAGCTTAGGTGGGGGGGATAATTCACCCCTCCACTTT. Translated, it gives CASSLGGGDNSPLHF.

The chain uses TRBV7-6 and TRBJ1-4; D unresolved. This CDR3 comprises 14 residues. V was cut by 7 bases and J by 4 bases, with 13 bases left in between. Germline assignment: CDR1 SGHVS and CDR2 FNYEAQ. CDR3 DNA sequence: TGTGCCAGCAAACCCCAGGACTATAATGAAAAACTGTTTTTT. Translating gives CASKPQDYNEKLFF. Complete variable domain (other parts from reference TRBV7-6 and TRBJ1-4): GAGVSQSPRYKVTKRGQDVALRCDPISGHVSLYWYRQALGQGPEFLTYFNYEAQQDKSGLPNDRFSAERPEGSISTLTIQRTEQRDSAMYRCASKPQDYNEKLFFGSGTQLSVL.

This chain uses TRBV2 with TRBJ1-3; D gene uncertain. V gave up 7 bases and J gave up 4 bases, with 11 bases separating them. This CDR3 is 13 amino acids long. Germline CDR1 SNHLY, CDR2 FYNNEI. The CDR3 reads CASMVGSGNTIYF. CDR3 nucleotides: TGTGCCAGCATGGTGGGCTCCGGAAACACCATATATTTT.